One sample yielded the 7 T cell receptor beta chains listed below, sequenced in a study of blood T cells in healthy people across ages. Combining a sample-barcoded 5' primer with a J-beta primer mix, a second PCR ran for about 7 to 12 cycles. TCRdb called the 5' RACE reads again in MiXCR, with one record for every CDR3 protein. This sample carries some 1.5 million distinct CDR3 sequences, approximately 30% of them seen once, and the ten largest clones take 7% to 9%. The sample comprised blood. The receptors come from a woman under 40 in good health.

This clonotype was counted between two and nine times. Compared with germline, one end of the junction differs, possibly owing to a read error. CDR3 residues: CSSSLFWTSGGTQETQYF. CDR3 in DNA: TGTTCCAGCAGTTTATTCTGGACTAGCGGGGGGACCCAAGAGACCCAGTACTTC. The V call is TRBV12-3 or TRBV12-4, the J call TRBJ2-5, with 14 positions matching TRBD2. The CDR3 covers 18 residues.

The genes are TRBV29-1 and TRBJ1-1; TRBD1 might be the D (6 bases). This CDR3 region has 13 residues. Germline V CDR1 and CDR2: SQVTM, ANQGSEA. V was shortened by 4 bases and J by 0 bases, with 9 bases between the two germline ends. The CDR3 spells CSVVGGMNTEAFF. As DNA, the CDR3 is TGCAGCGTTGTCGGGGGCATGAACACTGAAGCTTTCTTT.

The gene calls are TRBV20-1 and TRBJ2-5, with 8 bases lining up with TRBD1. V dropped 6 bases and J dropped 5; count of bases not matched to a gene: 14. The CDR3 spans 15 residues. From germline, CDR1 is DFQATT and CDR2 SNEGSKA (reference sequence). CDR3 coding DNA: TGCAGTGCCCTTATGCCCGGGGCAGGGGGCGAGACCCAGTACTTC. This gives the protein CSALMPGAGGETQYF.

This clonotype was seen only a few times. The V call is TRBV10-3, the J call TRBJ2-3; 8 positions match TRBD2. The CDR3 runs 14 residues. J lost 7 bases, V lost 2 bases, and 5 bases had no gene match. CDR1 is ENHRY, CDR2 SYGVKD, per germline. CDR3 sequence: CAISEGLAGYTQYF. For the CDR3, the DNA is TGTGCCATCAGTGAGGGGCTAGCGGGTTATACGCAGTATTTT.

The chain recombines TRBV29-1 with TRBJ1-2, with TRBD1 matching 8 bases. CDR1 is SQVTM and CDR2 is ANQGSEA in the germline V gene. This CDR3 has 15 amino acids. V was clipped by 8 bases and J by 8 bases; unmatched bases: 19. This chain's CDR3 is CSSPYPGQGRVGYTF. The CDR3 DNA reads as TGCAGCTCCCCGTATCCAGGACAGGGTCGGGTAGGCTACACCTTC.

The genes are TRBV29-1 and TRBJ2-3; 7 positions agree with TRBD2. J lost 4 bases, V lost 7 bases, and 2 bases had no gene match. This CDR3 contains 11 residues. Germline-derived CDR1 and CDR2 are SQVTM and ANQGSEA. CDR3 amino acids: CSAAGADTQYF. CDR3 nucleotide sequence: TGCAGCGCTGCGGGAGCAGATACGCAGTATTTT.

The chain combines TRBV29-1 with TRBJ2-7; D remains unclear. The length of the CDR3 is 13 residues. Looked up from germline, CDR1 is SQVTM and CDR2 is ANQGSEA. Trimming shortened V by 4 bases and J by 3 bases, and 13 bases separated the two germline ends. CDR3 DNA: TGCAGCGTTGTGGGTCCGCGGAACTACGAGCAGTACTTC. This sequence encodes CSVVGPRNYEQYF.